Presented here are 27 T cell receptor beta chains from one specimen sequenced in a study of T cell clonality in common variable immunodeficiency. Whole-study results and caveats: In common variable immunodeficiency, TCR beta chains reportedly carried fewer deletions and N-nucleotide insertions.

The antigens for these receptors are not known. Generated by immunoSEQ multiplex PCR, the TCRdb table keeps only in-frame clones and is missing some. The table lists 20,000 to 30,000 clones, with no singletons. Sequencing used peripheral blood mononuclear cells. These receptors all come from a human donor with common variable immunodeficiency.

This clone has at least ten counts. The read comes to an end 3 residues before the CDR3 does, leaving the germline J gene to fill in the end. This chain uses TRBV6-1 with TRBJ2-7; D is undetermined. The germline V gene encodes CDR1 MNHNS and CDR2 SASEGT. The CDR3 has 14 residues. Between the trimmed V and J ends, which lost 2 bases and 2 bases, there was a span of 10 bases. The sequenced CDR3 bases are TGTGCCAGCAGTGAATCCCCCCCTCCCTACGAG. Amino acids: CASSESPPPYE. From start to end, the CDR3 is CASSESPPPYEQYF.

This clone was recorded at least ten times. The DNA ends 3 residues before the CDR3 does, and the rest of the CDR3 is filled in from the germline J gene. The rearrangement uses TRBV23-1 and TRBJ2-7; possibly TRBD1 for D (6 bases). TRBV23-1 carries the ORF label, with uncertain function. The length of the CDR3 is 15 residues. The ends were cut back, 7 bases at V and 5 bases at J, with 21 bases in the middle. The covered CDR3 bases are TGCGCCAGCACCCCTCGCTGGGCAGGGGAGAACGAG. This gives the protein CASTPRWAGENE. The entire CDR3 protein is CASTPRWAGENEQYF.

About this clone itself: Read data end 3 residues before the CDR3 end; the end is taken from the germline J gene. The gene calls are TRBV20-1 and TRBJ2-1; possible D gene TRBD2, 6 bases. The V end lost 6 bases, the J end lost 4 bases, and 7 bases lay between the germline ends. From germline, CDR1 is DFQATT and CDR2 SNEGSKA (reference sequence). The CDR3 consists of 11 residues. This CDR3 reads CSAGLYNEQFF. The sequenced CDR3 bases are TGCAGTGCGGGACTTTACAATGAG.

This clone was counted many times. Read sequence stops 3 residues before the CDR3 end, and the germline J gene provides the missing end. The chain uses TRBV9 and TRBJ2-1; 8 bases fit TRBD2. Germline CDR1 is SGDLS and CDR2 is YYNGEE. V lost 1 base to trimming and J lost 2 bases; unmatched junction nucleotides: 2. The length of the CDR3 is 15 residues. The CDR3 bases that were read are TGTGCCAGCAGCGTATCAGCGGGAGCCTACAATGAG. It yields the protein CASSVSAGAYNE. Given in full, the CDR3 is CASSVSAGAYNEQFF.

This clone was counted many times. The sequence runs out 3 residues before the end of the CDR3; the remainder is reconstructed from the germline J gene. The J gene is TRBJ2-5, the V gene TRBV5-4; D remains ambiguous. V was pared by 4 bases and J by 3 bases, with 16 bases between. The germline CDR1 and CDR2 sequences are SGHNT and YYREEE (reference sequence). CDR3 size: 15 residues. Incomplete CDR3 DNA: TGTGCCAGCAGCGCGGCATTAGACGCCAAAGAGACC. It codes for CASSAALDAKET. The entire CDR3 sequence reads CASSAALDAKETQYF.

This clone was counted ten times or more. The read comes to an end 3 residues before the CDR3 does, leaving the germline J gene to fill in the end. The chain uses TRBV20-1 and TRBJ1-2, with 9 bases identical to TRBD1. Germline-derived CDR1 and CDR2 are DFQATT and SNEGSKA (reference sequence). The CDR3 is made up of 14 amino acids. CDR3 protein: CSADTRTGVYGYTF. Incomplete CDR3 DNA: TGCAGTGCGGATACTCGGACAGGGGTGTACGGC.

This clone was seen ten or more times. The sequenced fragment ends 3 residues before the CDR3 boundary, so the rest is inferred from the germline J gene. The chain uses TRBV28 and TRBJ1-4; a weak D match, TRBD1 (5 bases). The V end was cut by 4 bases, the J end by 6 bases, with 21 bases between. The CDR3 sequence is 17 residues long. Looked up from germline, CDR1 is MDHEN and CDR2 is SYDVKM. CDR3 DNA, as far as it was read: TGTGCCAGCAGTTCAGCCGGGGCGGGGCCAGTAGATGAAAAA. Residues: CASSSAGAGPVDEK. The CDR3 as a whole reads CASSSAGAGPVDEKLFF.

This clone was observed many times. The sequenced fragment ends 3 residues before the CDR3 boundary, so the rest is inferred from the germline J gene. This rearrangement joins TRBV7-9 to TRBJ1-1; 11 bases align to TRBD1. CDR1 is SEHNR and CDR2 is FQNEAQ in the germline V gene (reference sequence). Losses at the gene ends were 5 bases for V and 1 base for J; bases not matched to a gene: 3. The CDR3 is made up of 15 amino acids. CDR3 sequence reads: CASSGTGGSNTEAFF. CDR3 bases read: TGTGCCAGCAGCGGGACAGGGGGATCGAACACTGAA.

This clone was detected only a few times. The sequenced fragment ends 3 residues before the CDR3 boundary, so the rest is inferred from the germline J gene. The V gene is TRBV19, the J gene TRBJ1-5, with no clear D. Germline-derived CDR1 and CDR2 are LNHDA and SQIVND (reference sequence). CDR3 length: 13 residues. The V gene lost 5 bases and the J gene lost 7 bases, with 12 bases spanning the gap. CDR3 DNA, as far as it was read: TGTGCCAGTAGTTTAACAGACAAGCAGCCC. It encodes CASSLTDKQP. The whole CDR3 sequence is CASSLTDKQPQHF.

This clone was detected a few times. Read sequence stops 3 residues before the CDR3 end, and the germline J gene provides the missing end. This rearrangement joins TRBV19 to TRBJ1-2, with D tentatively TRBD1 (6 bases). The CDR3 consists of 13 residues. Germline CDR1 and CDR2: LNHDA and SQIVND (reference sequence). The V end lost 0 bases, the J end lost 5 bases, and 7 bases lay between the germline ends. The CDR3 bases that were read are TGTGCCAGTAGTATAGAGACAGGTTATGGC. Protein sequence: CASSIETGYG. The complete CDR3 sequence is CASSIETGYGYTF.

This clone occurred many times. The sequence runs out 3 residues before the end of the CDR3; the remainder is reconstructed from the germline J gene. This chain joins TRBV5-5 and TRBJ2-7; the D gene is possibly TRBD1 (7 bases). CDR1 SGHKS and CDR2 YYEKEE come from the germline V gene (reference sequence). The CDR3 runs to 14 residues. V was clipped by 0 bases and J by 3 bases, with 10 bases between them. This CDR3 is CASSLGQGGYEQYF. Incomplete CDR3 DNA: TGTGCCAGCAGCTTGGGACAGGGAGGCTACGAG.

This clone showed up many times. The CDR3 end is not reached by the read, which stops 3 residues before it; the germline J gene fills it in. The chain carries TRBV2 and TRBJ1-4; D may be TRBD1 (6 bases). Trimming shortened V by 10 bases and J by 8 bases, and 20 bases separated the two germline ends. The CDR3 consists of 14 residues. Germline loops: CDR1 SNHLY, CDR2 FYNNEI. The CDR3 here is CATREGGRGEKLFF. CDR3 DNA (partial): TGTGCCACCCGTGAGGGGGGGCGTGGAGAAAAA.

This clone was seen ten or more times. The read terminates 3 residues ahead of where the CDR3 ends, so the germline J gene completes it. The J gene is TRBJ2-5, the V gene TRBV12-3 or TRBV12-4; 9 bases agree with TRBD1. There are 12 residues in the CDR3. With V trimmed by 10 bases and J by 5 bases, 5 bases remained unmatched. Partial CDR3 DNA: TGTGCCATCAGACAGGGGGGGGAGACC. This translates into CAIRQGGET. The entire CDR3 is CAIRQGGETQYF.

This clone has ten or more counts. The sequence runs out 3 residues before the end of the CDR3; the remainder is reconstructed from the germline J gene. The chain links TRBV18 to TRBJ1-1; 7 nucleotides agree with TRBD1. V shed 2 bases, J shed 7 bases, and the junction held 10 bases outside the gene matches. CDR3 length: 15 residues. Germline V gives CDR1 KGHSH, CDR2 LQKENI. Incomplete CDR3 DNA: TGTGCCAGCTCACCAAATAAGGGGGCCGTCGGTGAA. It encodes CASSPNKGAVGE. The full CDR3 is CASSPNKGAVGEAFF. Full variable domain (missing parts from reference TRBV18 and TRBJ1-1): NAGVMQNPRHLVRRRGQEARLRCSPMKGHSHVYWYRQLPEEGLKFMVYLQKENIIDESGMPKERFSAEFPKEGPSILRIQQVVRGDSAAYFCASSPNKGAVGEAFFGQGTRLTVV.

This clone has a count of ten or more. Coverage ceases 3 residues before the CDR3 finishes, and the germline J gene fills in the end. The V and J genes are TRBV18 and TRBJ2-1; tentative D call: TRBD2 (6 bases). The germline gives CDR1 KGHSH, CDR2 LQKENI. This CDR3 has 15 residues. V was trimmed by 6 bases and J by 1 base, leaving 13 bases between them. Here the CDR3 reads CASSPEGSSYNEQFF. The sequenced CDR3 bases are TGTGCCAGCTCCCCGGAGGGGTCTTCCTACAATGAG.

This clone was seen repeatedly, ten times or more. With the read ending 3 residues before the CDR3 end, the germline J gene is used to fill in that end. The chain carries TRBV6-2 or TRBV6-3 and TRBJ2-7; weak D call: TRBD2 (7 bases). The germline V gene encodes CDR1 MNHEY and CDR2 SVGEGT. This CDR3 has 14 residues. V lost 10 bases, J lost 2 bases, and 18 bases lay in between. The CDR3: CATRRGGGAYEQYF. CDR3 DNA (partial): TGTGCCACCCGCCGAGGAGGGGGGGCCTACGAG.

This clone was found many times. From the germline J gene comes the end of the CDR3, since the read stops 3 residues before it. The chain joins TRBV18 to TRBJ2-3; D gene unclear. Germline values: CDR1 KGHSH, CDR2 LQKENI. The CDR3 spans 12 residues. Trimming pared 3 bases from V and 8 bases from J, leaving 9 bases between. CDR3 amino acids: CASSPQKITQYF. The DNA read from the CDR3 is TGTGCCAGCTCACCCCAGAAGATTACG.

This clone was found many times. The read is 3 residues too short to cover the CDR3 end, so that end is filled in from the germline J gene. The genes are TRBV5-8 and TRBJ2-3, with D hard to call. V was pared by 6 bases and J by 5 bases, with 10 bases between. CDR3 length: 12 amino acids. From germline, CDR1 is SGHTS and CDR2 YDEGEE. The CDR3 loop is CASIKTRDTQYF. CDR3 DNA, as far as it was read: TGTGCCAGCATCAAAACACGAGATACG.

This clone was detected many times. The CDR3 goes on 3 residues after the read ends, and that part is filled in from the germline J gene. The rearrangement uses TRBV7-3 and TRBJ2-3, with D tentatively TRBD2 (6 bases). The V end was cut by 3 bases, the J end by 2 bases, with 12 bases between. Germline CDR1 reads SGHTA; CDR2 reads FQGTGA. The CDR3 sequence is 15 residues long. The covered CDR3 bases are TGTGCCAGCAGCTTCGGTAGCGGAGACACAGATACG. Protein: CASSFGSGDTDT. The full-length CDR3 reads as CASSFGSGDTDTQYF. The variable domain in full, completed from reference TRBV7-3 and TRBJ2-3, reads GAGVSQTPSNKVTEKGKYVELRCDPISGHTALYWYRQSLGQGPEFLIYFQGTGAADDSGLPNDRFFAVRPEGSVSTLKIQRTERGDSAVYLCASSFGSGDTDTQYFGPGTRLTVL.

The DNA read from the CDR3 is TGTGCCAGCAGTTACAGCCGTGTACTAGCGGAAGAGACC. Amino acid sequence: CASSYSRVLAEET. The entire CDR3 protein is CASSYSRVLAEETQYF. The chain couples TRBV6-2 or TRBV6-3 to TRBJ2-5, with 8 bases that match TRBD2. The CDR3 end falls 3 residues outside the read, so it is completed with the germline J gene. V lost 2 bases, J lost 3 bases, and 8 bases stayed unmatched. Germline V gives CDR1 MNHEY, CDR2 SVGEGT. The CDR3 contains 16 residues.

CDR3 region: CASSLASGAQYEQYF. The CDR3 bases that were read are TGTGCCAGCAGCTTAGCCAGCGGGGCCCAGTACGAG. The rearrangement links TRBV7-8 to TRBJ2-7; 7 bases fit TRBD2. The read terminates 3 residues before the CDR3 end, so the remaining end is supplied by the germline J gene. V dropped 0 bases and J dropped 4; count of bases not matched to a gene: 6. The CDR3 is 15 amino acids. The germline gives CDR1 SGHVS, CDR2 FQNEAQ.

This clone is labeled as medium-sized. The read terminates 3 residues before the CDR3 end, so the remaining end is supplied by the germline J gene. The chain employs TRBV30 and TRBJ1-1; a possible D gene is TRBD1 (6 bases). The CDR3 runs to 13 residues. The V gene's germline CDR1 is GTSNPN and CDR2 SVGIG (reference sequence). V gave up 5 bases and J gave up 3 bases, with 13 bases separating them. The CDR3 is CAWDQGWDTEAFF. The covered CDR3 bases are TGTGCCTGGGACCAGGGGTGGGACACTGAA.

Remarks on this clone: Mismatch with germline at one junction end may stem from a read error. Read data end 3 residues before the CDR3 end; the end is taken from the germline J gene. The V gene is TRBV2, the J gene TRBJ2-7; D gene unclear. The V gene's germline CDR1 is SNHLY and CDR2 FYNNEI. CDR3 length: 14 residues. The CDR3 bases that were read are TGTGCCAGCACTGAAGGTCTCAGGCGAAACGAG. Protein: CASTEGLRRNE. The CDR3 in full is CASTEGLRRNEQYF.

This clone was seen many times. CDR3 in amino acids: CASSLGQGATYEQYF. Incomplete CDR3 DNA: TGTGCCAGCAGCTTAGGACAGGGGGCCACCTACGAG. This chain uses TRBV7-2 with TRBJ2-7, with 10 bases matching TRBD1. The read ends 3 residues early relative to the CDR3; the germline J gene fills the gap. The CDR3 is 15 residues long. Losses at the gene ends were 1 base for V and 2 bases for J; bases not matched to a gene: 2. Germline-derived CDR1 and CDR2 are SGHTA and FQGNSA.

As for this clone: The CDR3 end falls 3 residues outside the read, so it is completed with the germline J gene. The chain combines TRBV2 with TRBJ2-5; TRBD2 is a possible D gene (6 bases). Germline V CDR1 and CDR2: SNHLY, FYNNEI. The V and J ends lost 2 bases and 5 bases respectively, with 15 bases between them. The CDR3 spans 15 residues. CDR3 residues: CASSERGTWRETQYF. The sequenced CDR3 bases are TGTGCCAGCAGTGAACGGGGGACCTGGAGGGAGACC. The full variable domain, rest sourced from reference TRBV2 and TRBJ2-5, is EPEVTQTPSHQVTQMGQEVILRCVPISNHLYFYWYRQILGQKVEFLVSFYNNEISEKSEIFDDQFSVERPDGSNFTLKIRSTKLEDSAMYFCASSERGTWRETQYFGPGTRLLVL.

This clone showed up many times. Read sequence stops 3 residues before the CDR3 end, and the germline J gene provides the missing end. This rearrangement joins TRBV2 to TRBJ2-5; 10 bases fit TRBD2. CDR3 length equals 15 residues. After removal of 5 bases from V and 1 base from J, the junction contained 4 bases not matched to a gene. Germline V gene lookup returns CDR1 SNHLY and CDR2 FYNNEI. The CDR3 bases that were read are TGTGCCAGCAGTCCCCTAGCGGGGGCCCAAGAGACC. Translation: CASSPLAGAQET. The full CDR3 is CASSPLAGAQETQYF.

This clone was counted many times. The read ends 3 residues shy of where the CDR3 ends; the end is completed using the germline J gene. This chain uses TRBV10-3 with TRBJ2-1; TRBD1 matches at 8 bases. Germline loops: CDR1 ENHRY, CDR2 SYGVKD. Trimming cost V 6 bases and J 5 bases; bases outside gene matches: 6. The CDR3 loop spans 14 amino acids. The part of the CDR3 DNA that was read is TGTGCCATCAGCCAGACAGGGGCTGACAATGAG. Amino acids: CAISQTGADNE. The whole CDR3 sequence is CAISQTGADNEQFF.